These 19 T cell receptor beta chains originate from one sample sequenced in a study of Ad26.COV2.S vaccination and SARS-CoV-2 variants. Treatment meaning: around 19 received Ad26.COV2.S at low or high dose, single or two shots; 5 received placebo; per-sample allocation not given. Day 63 after the first injection of vaccine or placebo was the sampling time. The method was immunoSEQ multiplex PCR; TCRdb's version includes in-frame clones alone and lacks a portion of them. The data show fewer than 500,000 clones, about 92% seen once. Sequences were derived from peripheral blood, sampled in a trial of Ad26.COV2.S vaccine versus placebo. These receptors were taken from a person between 18 and 65 years old who received the Ad26.COV2.S COVID-19 vaccine or a placebo.

This chain links TRBV29-1 with TRBJ1-4, with D possibly matching TRBD1 (5 bases). The CDR3 length is 14 residues. Germline V lookup: CDR1 SQVTM, CDR2 ANQGSEA. Deletions cut 5 bases from V and 5 bases from J, with 15 bases between. CDR3 sequence: CSVCDSTKNEKLFF. The DNA of the CDR3 is TGCAGCGTTTGTGACAGCACCAAGAATGAAAAACTGTTTTTT.

The rearrangement uses TRBV28 and TRBJ2-1; 12 positions match TRBD2. Per germline, CDR1 MDHEN and CDR2 SYDVKM. With 4 bases clipped from V and 5 bases from J, the junction kept 0 bases outside the gene matches. This CDR3 is built from 14 residues. CDR3 protein: CASSWTSGNNEQFF. CDR3 in DNA: TGTGCCAGCAGTTGGACTAGCGGGAACAATGAGCAGTTCTTC.

This chain links TRBV7-9 with TRBJ1-5; 8 bases fit TRBD1. Germline CDR1 and CDR2: SEHNR and FQNEAQ (reference sequence). After removal of 2 bases from V and 0 bases from J, the junction contained 6 bases not matched to a gene. This CDR3 is 17 amino acids long. CDR3 region: CASSLKTGEYSNQPQHF. The CDR3 nucleotides read TGTGCCAGCAGCTTAAAGACAGGGGAGTATAGCAATCAGCCCCAGCATTTT.

V is TRBV18 and J is TRBJ1-1; the D gene is possibly TRBD1 (6 bases). Germline V gene data show CDR1 as KGHSH and CDR2 as LQKENI. The ends were cut back, 5 bases at V and 3 bases at J, with 13 bases in the middle. The CDR3 spans 14 residues. This CDR3 reads CASSRVTGHTEAFF. CDR3 DNA sequence: TGTGCCAGCTCAAGGGTGACAGGACACACTGAAGCTTTCTTT.

This sequence joins TRBV6-4 and TRBJ1-5; 11 bases fit TRBD1. Germline loops: CDR1 MRHNA, CDR2 SNTAGT. The junction had 3 bases not matched to a gene; V was cut back by 5 bases and J by 6 bases. The CDR3 is 14 residues long. CDR3 residues: CASSPGQGGQPQHF. The CDR3 region has the DNA TGTGCCAGCAGTCCGGGACAGGGGGGTCAGCCCCAGCATTTT.

The chain links TRBV6-5 to TRBJ2-2; D remains unclear. This CDR3 is 14 amino acids long. CDR1 MNHEY and CDR2 SVGAGI come from the germline V gene. V was cut by 5 bases and J by 8 bases, with 15 bases left in between. The CDR3 sequence is CASSPNTEQGELFF. Here the CDR3 DNA reads TGTGCCAGCAGTCCAAATACAGAACAGGGGGAGCTGTTTTTT.

The J gene is TRBJ1-1, the V gene TRBV7-2; no clear D gene. The CDR3 consists of 12 residues. V was trimmed by 2 bases and J by 11 bases, leaving 12 bases between them. The V gene's germline CDR1 is SGHTA and CDR2 FQGNSA. The CDR3 DNA reads TGTGCCAGCAGCTTATGGGGAGGCGACGCTTTCTTT. The encoded protein is CASSLWGGDAFF.

This sequence joins TRBV9 and TRBJ1-5; possible D gene TRBD1, 5 bases. V was pared by 0 bases and J by 6 bases, with 13 bases between. Germline CDR1 SGDLS, CDR2 YYNGEE. The CDR3 runs to 15 residues. The CDR3 DNA follows: TGTGCCAGCAGCGTAGCTGGCAGGGTGGGTCAGCCCCAGCATTTT. Residues: CASSVAGRVGQPQHF.

The rearrangement joins TRBV10-3 to TRBJ1-4, with TRBD1 identical over 8 bases. V was clipped by 3 bases and J by 7 bases; unmatched bases: 13. In germline, CDR1 is ENHRY, CDR2 SYGVKD. CDR3 length: 17 residues. The CDR3 sequence is CAISDPAGTGSVEKLFF. In DNA form, the CDR3 reads TGTGCCATCAGTGACCCGGCCGGGACAGGTTCGGTTGAAAAACTGTTTTTT.

The chain uses TRBV5-1 and TRBJ2-7; D remains ambiguous. CDR3 length equals 12 residues. Germline CDR1 reads SGHRS; CDR2 reads YFSETQ. V lost 3 bases, J lost 1 base, and 5 bases lay in between. The CDR3 reads CASSWDSYEQYF. The CDR3 bases are TGCGCCAGCAGCTGGGATTCCTACGAGCAGTACTTC.

The chain is built from TRBV19 and TRBJ1-6; TRBD1 might be the D (5 bases). Germline CDR1 reads LNHDA; CDR2 reads SQIVND (reference sequence). V was cut by 0 bases and J by 9 bases, with 12 bases left in between. CDR3 size: 15 residues. CDR3 sequence reads: CASSIENRSGSPLHF. CDR3 sequence (DNA): TGTGCCAGTAGTATAGAGAACAGGTCTGGTTCACCCCTCCACTTT.

This chain connects TRBV9 to TRBJ2-3; D is uncertain. V was shortened by 5 bases and J by 0 bases, with 16 bases between the two germline ends. The length of the CDR3 is 16 residues. Germline values: CDR1 SGDLS, CDR2 YYNGEE. This CDR3 reads CASRGTPAPSTDTQYF. The CDR3, as DNA: TGTGCCAGCAGAGGCACCCCGGCGCCGAGCACAGATACGCAGTATTTT. The full variable domain, in which reference TRBV9 and TRBJ2-3 provide the parts outside the CDR3, is DSGVTQTPKHLITATGQRVTLRCSPRSGDLSVYWYQQSLDQGLQFLIQYYNGEERAKGNILERFSAQQFPDLHSELNLSSLELGDSALYFCASRGTPAPSTDTQYFGPGTRLTVL.

The sample holds one count of this clone. This rearrangement joins TRBV4-1 to TRBJ1-1; 9 positions agree with TRBD1. The CDR3 is 15 residues long. Losses at the gene ends were 4 bases for V and 5 bases for J; bases not matched to a gene: 8. Germline-derived CDR1 and CDR2 are MGHRA and YSYEKL. The CDR3: CASSLRDRAGTEAFF. The CDR3 region has the DNA TGCGCCAGCAGCCTCCGGGACAGGGCGGGGACTGAAGCTTTCTTT.

The gene calls are TRBV6-5 and TRBJ2-7; 8 positions match TRBD1. The CDR3 covers 15 residues. Germline CDR1 MNHEY, CDR2 SVGAGI. With V trimmed by 7 bases and J by 1 base, 9 bases remained unmatched. DNA of the CDR3: TGTGCCAGCATAAAGAACAGGGGGTCTTCCTACGAGCAGTACTTC. Translation: CASIKNRGSSYEQYF.

The rearrangement uses TRBV19 and TRBJ2-1; D not certain. There are 15 residues in the CDR3. Germline V CDR1 and CDR2: LNHDA, SQIVND (reference sequence). Trimming removed 3 bases at V and 0 bases at J, with 9 bases between. Here the CDR3 DNA reads TGTGCCAGTAGTATTGCGCGAGGCTCCTACAATGAGCAGTTCTTC. It translates to CASSIARGSYNEQFF.

The rearrangement uses TRBV10-3 and TRBJ2-7; D is perhaps TRBD2 (6 bases). CDR1 ENHRY and CDR2 SYGVKD come from the germline V gene. V lost 8 bases, J lost 4 bases, and 18 bases lay in between. The CDR3 runs to 14 residues. The CDR3 bases are TGTGCCATCGCTAGGAGGGAGACCCTATACGAGCAGTACTTC. This encodes CAIARRETLYEQYF.

The chain combines TRBV2 with TRBJ2-3, with 7 bases lining up with TRBD1. This CDR3 has 14 residues. Germline values: CDR1 SNHLY, CDR2 FYNNEI. V dropped 7 bases and J dropped 5; count of bases not matched to a gene: 9. The CDR3 is CASKDGTVVDTQYF. The CDR3 DNA sequence: TGTGCCAGCAAGGACGGGACAGTGGTAGATACGCAGTATTTT. Full variable domain (remainder filled in from reference TRBV2 and TRBJ2-3): EPEVTQTPSHQVTQMGQEVILRCVPISNHLYFYWYRQILGQKVEFLVSFYNNEISEKSEIFDDQFSVERPDGSNFTLKIRSTKLEDSAMYFCASKDGTVVDTQYFGPGTRLTVL.

This clone occurred once. V gene TRBV5-1 combines with J gene TRBJ2-7, with TRBD1 matching 9 bases. Germline V CDR1 and CDR2: SGHRS, YFSETQ. Losses at the gene ends were 4 bases for V and 2 bases for J; bases not matched to a gene: 10. The CDR3 loop spans 16 amino acids. This CDR3 reads CASSPGRGQGTYEQYF. CDR3 coding DNA: TGCGCCAGCAGCCCGGGGCGGGGACAGGGTACCTACGAGCAGTACTTC.

The chain employs TRBV4-3 and TRBJ2-7; D unresolved. The germline V and J ends were trimmed by 1 base and 6 bases, with 10 bases remaining between them. CDR1 and CDR2 from the germline V gene are LGHNA and YSLEER. The CDR3 contains 13 residues. The CDR3 is CASSQGPFFEQYF. CDR3 bases: TGCGCCAGCAGCCAAGGACCCTTTTTCGAGCAGTACTTC.